This note documents a single T cell receptor (beta chain) sequence. CDR3 length: 14 amino acids. CDR1 ENHRY and CDR2 SYGVKD come from the germline V gene. Researchers built TCR beta cDNA using 5'RACE template switching with UMIs. No DNA is given; TCRdb re-called the 5' RACE reads and lists each CDR3 protein once. This table holds 550,000 or so distinct CDR3 sequences. The data were taken from a study of T cells expressing NK-cell markers. The source is a man between 18 and 35 years old in good health. This chain joins TRBV10-3 and TRBJ2-3. Material: blood T cells: a sorted CD56 or NKG2C T cell subset, CD4+ or CD8+ T cells, or bulk PBMC T cells (not recorded which). This CDR3 reads CAVRLTTSTDTQYF.